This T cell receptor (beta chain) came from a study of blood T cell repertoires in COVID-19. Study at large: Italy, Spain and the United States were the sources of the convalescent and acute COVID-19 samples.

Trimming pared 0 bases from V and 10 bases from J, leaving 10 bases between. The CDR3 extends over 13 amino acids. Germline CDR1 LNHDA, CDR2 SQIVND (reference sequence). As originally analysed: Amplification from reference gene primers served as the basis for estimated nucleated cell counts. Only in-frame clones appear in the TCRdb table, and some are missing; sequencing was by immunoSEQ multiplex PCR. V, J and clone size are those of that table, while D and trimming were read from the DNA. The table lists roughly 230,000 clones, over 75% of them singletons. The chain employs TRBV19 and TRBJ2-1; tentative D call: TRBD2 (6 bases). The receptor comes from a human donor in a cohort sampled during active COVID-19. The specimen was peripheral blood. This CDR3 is CASSIELAWEQFF. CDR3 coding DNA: TGTGCCAGTAGTATAGAACTAGCCTGGGAGCAGTTCTTC.